Sequencing of this T cell receptor (beta chain) was carried out in a study of blood T cell repertoires in COVID-19. Clones were read by immunoSEQ multiplex PCR, and TCRdb kept only the in-frame ones, dropping some. The table shows approximately 180,000 clones, with roughly 88% occurring only once. This CDR3 contains 16 residues. The ends lost 4 bases at V and 3 bases at J; junction bases unmatched: 4. Germline V lookup: CDR1 MNHEY, CDR2 SMNVEV (reference sequence). This TCR derives from a woman of 80 years or more with acute or convalescent COVID-19. Sequenced input: peripheral blood. The chain combines TRBV27 with TRBJ2-3; 13 bases map to TRBD2. The CDR3 DNA follows: TGTGCCAGCAGTTCAGGACTAGCGGGGGTTACAGATACGCAGTATTTT. Translation gives CASSSGLAGVTDTQYF.